The 18 T cell receptor beta chains in this list originate from one sample, sequenced in a study of shared clonotypes between healthy human individuals. Sequencing used immunoSEQ multiplex PCR; TCRdb keeps in-frame clones, though not all of them. The data contain millions of clones, about 95% of them singletons. The sequencing sample was made of naive CD4+ T cells sorted from blood. Subset noted: CD45RA+ positively selected. Receptors were obtained from a man aged 18 to 30 in good health.

The V gene is TRBV19, the J gene TRBJ1-1; TRBD1 aligns across 11 bases. J lost 6 bases, V lost 1 base, and 7 bases had no gene match. The CDR3 runs to 16 residues. Per the germline V gene, CDR1 is LNHDA and CDR2 is SQIVND (reference sequence). The CDR3, as DNA: TGTGCCAGTAGTATAGTTGGGACAGGGGGAAGGGCTGAAGCTTTCTTT. Amino acid sequence: CASSIVGTGGRAEAFF.

The V gene is TRBV29-1, the J gene TRBJ2-5, with D maybe TRBD2 (5 bases). The CDR3 has 13 amino acids. Deletions cut 6 bases from V and 5 bases from J, with 16 bases between. Germline V gene sequence: CDR1 SQVTM, CDR2 ANQGSEA. Here the CDR3 reads CSVSRGLGETQYF. Here the CDR3 DNA reads TGCAGCGTATCTAGAGGGCTGGGGGAGACCCAGTACTTC.

V is TRBV27 and J is TRBJ2-5; tentatively, D is TRBD1 (6 bases). The CDR3 runs 16 residues. Per the germline V gene, CDR1 is MNHEY and CDR2 is SMNVEV (reference sequence). V was clipped by 10 bases and J by 1 base, with 22 bases between them. The CDR3: CATSRQALGTQETQYF. The DNA of the CDR3 is TGTGCCACCAGCAGACAGGCCCTGGGGACCCAAGAGACCCAGTACTTC.

On this clone itself: The same CDR3 is also encoded by other DNA sequences in this sample. The chain employs TRBV6-1 and TRBJ1-5, with 8 nucleotides matching TRBD1. V trimming: 8 bases; J trimming: 0 bases; junction bases outside the gene matches: 0. The CDR3 runs to 13 residues. From germline, CDR1 is MNHNS and CDR2 SASEGT. CDR3 sequence reads: CASGQGSNQPQHF. The CDR3 coding sequence is TGTGCCAGCGGACAGGGTAGCAATCAGCCCCAGCATTTT.

This chain connects TRBV6-6 to TRBJ1-4, with TRBD1 matching over 8 bases. Per the germline V gene, CDR1 is MNHNY and CDR2 is SVGAGI (reference sequence). V was clipped by 3 bases and J by 7 bases; unmatched bases: 7. The CDR3 covers 15 residues. The CDR3 region has the DNA TGTGCCAGCAGTTATCCGGACAGGGCCAGTGAAAAACTGTTTTTT. Translation gives CASSYPDRASEKLFF.

This sequence joins TRBV30 and TRBJ2-7, with TRBD1 identical over 9 bases. The germline CDR1 and CDR2 sequences are GTSNPN and SVGIG (reference sequence). V gave up 2 bases and J gave up 0 bases; unmatched junction bases: 8. This CDR3 spans 16 amino acids. In DNA form, the CDR3 reads TGTGCCTGGAGTAGGGGGACAGGGACGACCTCCTACGAGCAGTACTTC. It is translated as CAWSRGTGTTSYEQYF.

This chain joins TRBV9 and TRBJ2-1, with 12 bases identical to TRBD2. V shed 2 bases and J 9 bases; nucleotides not matched to a gene: 6. The CDR3 sequence is 15 residues long. Germline V gene sequence: CDR1 SGDLS, CDR2 YYNGEE. The CDR3 coding sequence is TGTGCCAGCAGCGTGACTAGCGGGAGCCATATTGAGCAGTTCTTC. This codes for CASSVTSGSHIEQFF.

The chain joins TRBV15 to TRBJ2-7, with D tentatively TRBD1 (6 bases). Germline V gives CDR1 LNHNV, CDR2 YYDKDF (reference sequence). CDR3 length: 15 residues. Trimming cost V 1 base and J 5 bases, with 15 bases left between them. CDR3 sequence reads: CATSRGGTISDEQYF. The CDR3 bases are TGTGCCACCAGCAGAGGGGGGACAATATCGGACGAGCAGTACTTC.

CDR3 nucleotides: TGTGCCAGCAGTCCGACAGGGAAGGCAGGGGCCAACGTCCTGACTTTC. Residues: CASSPTGKAGANVLTF. This sequence joins TRBV28 and TRBJ2-6, with 7 bases identical to TRBD1. The CDR3 loop spans 16 amino acids. J was trimmed by 4 bases and V by 5 bases; bases with no gene match: 8. CDR1 is MDHEN and CDR2 is SYDVKM in the germline V gene.

V usage is TRBV5-1 and J usage is TRBJ1-1; D remains ambiguous. Germline V lookup: CDR1 SGHRS, CDR2 YFSETQ. V was clipped by 4 bases and J by 0 bases, with 10 bases between them. This CDR3 is 14 amino acids long. The CDR3 DNA is TGCGCCAGCAGCCAAACCCCGATGAACACTGAAGCTTTCTTT. As protein: CASSQTPMNTEAFF.

V and J are TRBV29-1 and TRBJ1-1; 8 nucleotides agree with TRBD1. V was clipped by 4 bases and J by 0 bases; unmatched bases: 7. The CDR3 is made up of 15 amino acids. Germline loops: CDR1 SQVTM, CDR2 ANQGSEA. The CDR3 region has the DNA TGCAGCGTTGGGGCAGGGGGCGGCCTGAACACTGAAGCTTTCTTT. This sequence encodes CSVGAGGGLNTEAFF. The whole variable domain, remainder taken from reference TRBV29-1 and TRBJ1-1, is SAVISQKPSRDICQRGTSLTIQCQVDSQVTMMFWYRQQPGQSLTLIATANQGSEATYESGFVIDKFPISRPNLTFSTLTVSNMSPEDSSIYLCSVGAGGGLNTEAFFGQGTRLTVV.

The chain joins TRBV25-1 to TRBJ2-1; 8 bases match TRBD2. Germline CDR1 MGHDK, CDR2 SYGVNS. V dropped 1 base and J dropped 6; count of bases not matched to a gene: 5. There are 15 residues in the CDR3. The chain's CDR3 is CASSESSGSVNEQFF. The CDR3 DNA is TGTGCCAGCAGTGAATCCAGCGGGAGCGTCAATGAGCAGTTCTTC.

The rearrangement uses TRBV2 and TRBJ1-2, with unresolved D. CDR3 length: 13 residues. Germline lookup yields CDR1 SNHLY and CDR2 FYNNEI. Trimming pared 0 bases from V and 5 bases from J, leaving 7 bases between. Here the CDR3 reads CASSEAGTYGYTF. The CDR3 region has the DNA TGTGCCAGCAGTGAAGCGGGAACTTATGGCTACACCTTC. The complete variable domain, with remaining parts taken from reference TRBV2 and TRBJ1-2, reads EPEVTQTPSHQVTQMGQEVILRCVPISNHLYFYWYRQILGQKVEFLVSFYNNEISEKSEIFDDQFSVERPDGSNFTLKIRSTKLEDSAMYFCASSEAGTYGYTFGSGTRLTVV.

The rearrangement joins TRBV6-5 to TRBJ1-1; D may be TRBD1 (6 bases). This CDR3 spans 14 amino acids. Trimming removed 2 bases from V and 4 bases from J, with 11 bases in between. CDR1 is MNHEY and CDR2 is SVGAGI in the germline V gene. The DNA for the CDR3 is TGTGCCAGCAGTTACGGACAGCTGAGCACTGAAGCTTTCTTT. It encodes CASSYGQLSTEAFF.

The chain carries TRBV19 and TRBJ1-2, with D possibly TRBD1 on 5 matching bases. Looked up from germline, CDR1 is LNHDA and CDR2 is SQIVND (reference sequence). V was clipped by 5 bases and J by 0 bases, with 16 bases between them. The CDR3 contains 16 residues. CDR3 DNA: TGTGCCAGTAGTTCATTGGGGGACGGAGCTAACTATGGCTACACCTTC. This sequence encodes CASSSLGDGANYGYTF.

This chain joins TRBV5-1 and TRBJ2-7; tentatively, D is TRBD2 (6 bases). Germline V gene sequence: CDR1 SGHRS, CDR2 YFSETQ. The CDR3 is 16 residues long. Trimming cost V 0 bases and J 2 bases, with 15 bases left between them. The CDR3 protein is CASSLVGGPGTYEQYF. The CDR3 bases are TGCGCCAGCAGCTTGGTAGGAGGGCCAGGGACCTACGAGCAGTACTTC.

This clone was observed a single time. The rearrangement joins TRBV9 to TRBJ2-1, with 10 bases that match TRBD2. This CDR3 contains 17 residues. Trimming cost V 3 bases and J 1 base; bases outside gene matches: 7. Germline loops: CDR1 SGDLS, CDR2 YYNGEE. CDR3 protein: CASSAVTSGVSYNEQFF. The DNA of the CDR3 is TGTGCCAGCAGCGCAGTCACTAGCGGGGTATCCTACAATGAGCAGTTCTTC. Variable domain in full (rest from reference TRBV9 and TRBJ2-1): DSGVTQTPKHLITATGQRVTLRCSPRSGDLSVYWYQQSLDQGLQFLIQYYNGEERAKGNILERFSAQQFPDLHSELNLSSLELGDSALYFCASSAVTSGVSYNEQFFGPGTRLTVL.

The chain recombines TRBV6-1 with TRBJ2-7; 7 bases fit TRBD1. Germline V lookup: CDR1 MNHNS, CDR2 SASEGT. The V segment lost 7 bases and the J segment 2 bases; nucleotides outside the gene matches: 11. The CDR3 contains 15 residues. The CDR3 sequence is CASNQMTGFTYEQYF. The DNA of the CDR3 is TGTGCCAGCAATCAGATGACAGGGTTTACCTACGAGCAGTACTTC.